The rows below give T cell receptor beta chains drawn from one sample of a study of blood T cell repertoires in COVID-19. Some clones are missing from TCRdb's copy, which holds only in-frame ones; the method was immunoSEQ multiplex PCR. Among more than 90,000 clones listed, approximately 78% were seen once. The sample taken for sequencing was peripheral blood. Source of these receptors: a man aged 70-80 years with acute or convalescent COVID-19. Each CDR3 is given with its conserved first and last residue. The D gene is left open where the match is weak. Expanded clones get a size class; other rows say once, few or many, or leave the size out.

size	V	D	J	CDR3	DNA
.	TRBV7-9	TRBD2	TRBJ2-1	CASSLERGGPDEQFF	TGTGCCAGCAGCTTGGAGCGGGGGGGCCCCGATGAGCAGTTCTTC
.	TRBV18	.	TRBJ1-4	CASSPAGTFNEKLFF	TGTGCCAGCTCACCTGCCGGGACATTCAATGAAAAACTGTTTTTT
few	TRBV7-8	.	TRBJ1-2	CASSSQGNKGYGYTF	TGTGCCAGCAGCTCCCAGGGTAATAAGGGCTATGGCTACACCTTC
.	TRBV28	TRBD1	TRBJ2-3	CASSPRDRGRSDTQYF	TGTGCCAGCAGCCCTCGGGACAGGGGGCGCTCAGATACGCAGTATTTT
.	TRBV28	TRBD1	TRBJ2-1	CASRGQGLDEQFF	TGTGCCAGCAGGGGACAGGGATTGGATGAGCAGTTCTTC
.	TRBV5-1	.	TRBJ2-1	CASSLGPPYNEQFF	TGCGCCAGCAGCTTGGGGCCTCCCTACAATGAGCAGTTCTTC
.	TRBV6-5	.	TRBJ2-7	CASSLWGGGQYF	TGTGCCAGCAGCCTCTGGGGAGGCGGGCAGTACTTC
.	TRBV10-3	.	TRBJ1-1	CAIIPDTYTEAFF	TGTGCCATCATCCCGGACACCTACACTGAAGCTTTCTTT
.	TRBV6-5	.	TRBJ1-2	CASGTGIYGYTF	TGTGCCAGCGGGACTGGGATATATGGCTACACCTTC
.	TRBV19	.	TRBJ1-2	CASKNSNYGYTF	TGTGCCAGTAAAAACTCTAACTATGGCTACACCTTC
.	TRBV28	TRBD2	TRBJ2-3	CASSLRGGPDTQYF	TGTGCCAGCAGTCTCCGGGGGGGCCCTGATACGCAGTATTTT
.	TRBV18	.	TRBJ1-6	CASSPGADSPLHF	TGTGCCAGCTCACCTGGGGCAGATTCACCCCTCCACTTT
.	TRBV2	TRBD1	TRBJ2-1	CASRGDSYNEQFF	TGTGCCAGCAGGGGGGACAGCTACAATGAGCAGTTCTTC
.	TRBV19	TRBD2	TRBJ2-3	CASSIRGPAGENTDTQYF	TGTGCCAGTAGTATAAGGGGCCCGGCGGGAGAGAATACAGATACGCAGTATTTT
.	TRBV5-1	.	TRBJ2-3	CASSLATGFTDTQYF	TGCGCCAGCAGCTTGGCAACGGGGTTCACAGATACGCAGTATTTT
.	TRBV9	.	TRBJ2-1	CASSVRGSSYNEQFF	TGTGCCAGCAGCGTACGGGGAAGCTCCTACAATGAGCAGTTCTTC
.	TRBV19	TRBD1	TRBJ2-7	CASGQANEQYF	TGTGCCAGTGGACAGGCAAACGAGCAGTACTTC
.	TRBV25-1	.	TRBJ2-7	CASSDPRGFPYEQYF	TGTGCCAGCAGTGACCCCAGGGGATTCCCCTACGAGCAGTACTTC
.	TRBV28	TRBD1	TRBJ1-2	CASSPGTADYGYTF	TGTGCCAGCAGCCCCGGGACAGCCGACTATGGCTACACCTTC
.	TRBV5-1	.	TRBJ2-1	CASSLVAGAYNEQFF	TGCGCCAGCAGCTTGGTGGCAGGTGCCTACAATGAGCAGTTCTTC
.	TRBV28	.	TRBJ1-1	CASSIMNTEAFF	TGTGCCAGCTCTATAATGAACACTGAAGCTTTCTTT
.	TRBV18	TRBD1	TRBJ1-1	CASSPRTGGWNTEAFF	TGTGCCAGCTCACCGAGGACAGGGGGCTGGAACACTGAAGCTTTCTTT
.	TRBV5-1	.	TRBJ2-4	CASSLADSLKAKNIQYF	TGCGCCAGCAGCTTGGCCGACAGCCTTAAAGCCAAAAACATTCAGTACTTC
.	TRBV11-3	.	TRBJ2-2	CASSLSFPTGELFF	TGTGCCAGCAGCTTATCCTTTCCCACCGGGGAGCTGTTTTTT
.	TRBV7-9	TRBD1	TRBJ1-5	CASSPLGDRRNQPQHF	TGTGCCAGCAGCCCCCTAGGGGACAGGCGGAATCAGCCCCAGCATTTT
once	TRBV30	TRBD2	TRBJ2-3	CAWWTSGSTDTQYF	TGTGCCTGGTGGACTAGCGGTAGCACAGATACGCAGTATTTT
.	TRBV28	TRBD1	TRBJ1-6	CASSFWRLDRGNSPLHF	TGTGCCAGCAGTTTTTGGAGACTAGACAGGGGAAATTCACCCCTCCACTTT
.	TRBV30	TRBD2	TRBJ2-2	CAWNSGGAPGELFF	TGTGCCTGGAATAGCGGGGGGGCCCCCGGGGAGCTGTTTTTT
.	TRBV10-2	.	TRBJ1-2	CASSDPGFYGYTF	TGCGCCAGCAGTGATCCAGGCTTCTATGGCTACACCTTC
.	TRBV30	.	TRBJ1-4	CAWSFGQAGTNEKLFF	TGTGCCTGGAGTTTCGGGCAGGCAGGGACTAATGAAAAACTGTTTTTT
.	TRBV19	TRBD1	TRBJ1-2	CASTRTGAESNYGYTF	TGTGCCAGTACAAGGACAGGGGCCGAGTCTAACTATGGCTACACCTTC
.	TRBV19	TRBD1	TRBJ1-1	CASSPGTGEGNTEAFF	TGTGCCAGTAGTCCTGGGACAGGGGAGGGGAACACTGAAGCTTTCTTT
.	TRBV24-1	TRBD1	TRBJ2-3	CATSDLRDRNADTQYF	TGTGCCACCAGTGATCTCCGGGACAGGAATGCCGATACGCAGTATTTT
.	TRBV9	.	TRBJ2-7	CASSPRQKAYEQYF	TGTGCCAGCAGCCCCCGACAAAAAGCCTACGAGCAGTACTTC
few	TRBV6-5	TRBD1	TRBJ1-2	CASSFNTGGAYGYTF	TGTGCCAGCAGTTTCAATACAGGGGGCGCCTATGGCTACACCTTC
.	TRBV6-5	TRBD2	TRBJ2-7	CASSRGDYEQYF	TGTGCCAGCAGTCGGGGGGACTACGAGCAGTACTTC
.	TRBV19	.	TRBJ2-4	CASSMLGNLGKNIQYF	TGTGCCAGTAGTATGCTCGGTAACCTCGGGAAAAACATTCAGTACTTC
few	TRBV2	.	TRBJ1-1	CASRGQTNTEAFF	TGTGCCAGCAGAGGACAAACGAACACTGAAGCTTTCTTT
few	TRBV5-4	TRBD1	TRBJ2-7	CASSQDRSTYEQYF	TGTGCCAGCAGCCAGGACAGGTCAACCTACGAGCAGTACTTC
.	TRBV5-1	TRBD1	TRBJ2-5	CASGETGILKETQYF	TGCGCCAGCGGGGAGACAGGGATCTTGAAAGAGACCCAGTACTTC
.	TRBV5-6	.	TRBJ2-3	CASSRRLVGGPDTQYF	TGTGCCAGCAGCCGACGACTAGTTGGTGGTCCAGATACGCAGTATTTT
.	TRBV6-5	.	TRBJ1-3	CASSYRSEGDTIYF	TGTGCCAGCAGTTACAGGAGCGAGGGAGACACCATATATTTT
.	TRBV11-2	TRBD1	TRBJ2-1	CASTRNLGDRGGRYNEQFF	TGTGCCAGCACTCGAAACCTAGGCGACAGGGGGGGGCGGTACAATGAGCAGTTCTTC
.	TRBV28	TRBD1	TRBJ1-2	CASTNRGTGVGGYTF	TGTGCCAGCACCAACAGGGGGACGGGGGTAGGAGGCTACACCTTC
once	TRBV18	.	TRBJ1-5	CASSPPGAPSNQPQHF	TGTGCCAGCTCACCACCTGGAGCCCCGAGCAATCAGCCCCAGCATTTT
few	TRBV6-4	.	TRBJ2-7	CASSPDIAMEQYF	TGTGCCAGCAGTCCGGATATAGCGATGGAGCAGTACTTC
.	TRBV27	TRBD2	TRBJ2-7	CASSITGTSGGYEQYF	TGTGCCAGCAGTATAACCGGGACTAGCGGAGGCTACGAGCAGTACTTC
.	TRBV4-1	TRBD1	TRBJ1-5	CASSQGLRGGVTQPQHF	TGCGCCAGCAGCCAAGGTCTGAGAGGGGGCGTTACTCAGCCCCAGCATTTT
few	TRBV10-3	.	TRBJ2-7	CAITRGLGYEQYF	TGTGCCATCACAAGGGGGTTGGGATACGAGCAGTACTTC
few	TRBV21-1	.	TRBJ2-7	CASSQIKDRPYEQYF	TGTGCCAGCAGCCAAATAAAGGACAGACCTTACGAGCAGTACTTC
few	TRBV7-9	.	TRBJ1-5	CASSPSWGGISNQPQHF	TGTGCCAGCAGCCCCTCCTGGGGGGGTATAAGCAATCAGCCCCAGCATTTT
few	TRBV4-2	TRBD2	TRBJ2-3	CASSQALAGITDTQYF	TGTGCCAGCAGCCAAGCCTTAGCGGGAATCACAGATACGCAGTATTTT
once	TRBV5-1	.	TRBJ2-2	CASSTGQANTGELFF	TGCGCCAGCAGCACGGGACAAGCGAACACCGGGGAGCTGTTTTTT
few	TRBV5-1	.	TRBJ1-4	CASSFSARFEKLFF	TGCGCCAGCAGCTTTTCAGCTAGATTCGAAAAACTGTTTTTT
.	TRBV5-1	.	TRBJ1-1	CASSLGAGMNTEAFF	TGCGCCAGCAGCTTGGGAGCAGGGATGAACACTGAAGCTTTCTTT
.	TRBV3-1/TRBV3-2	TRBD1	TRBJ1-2	CASSPQGQFNYGYTF	TGTGCCAGCAGCCCACAGGGACAGTTTAACTATGGCTACACCTTC
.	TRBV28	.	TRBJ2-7	CASSGERGRIYEQYF	TGTGCCAGCAGTGGGGAAAGGGGTAGGATCTACGAGCAGTACTTC
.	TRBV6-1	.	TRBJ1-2	CASSEAGAGIGGYTF	TGTGCCAGCAGTGAAGCGGGGGCAGGGATCGGTGGCTACACCTTC
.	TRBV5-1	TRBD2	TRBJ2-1	CASSLAGEAGGLNEQFF	TGCGCCAGCAGCTTGGCCGGGGAAGCGGGAGGCCTCAATGAGCAGTTCTTC